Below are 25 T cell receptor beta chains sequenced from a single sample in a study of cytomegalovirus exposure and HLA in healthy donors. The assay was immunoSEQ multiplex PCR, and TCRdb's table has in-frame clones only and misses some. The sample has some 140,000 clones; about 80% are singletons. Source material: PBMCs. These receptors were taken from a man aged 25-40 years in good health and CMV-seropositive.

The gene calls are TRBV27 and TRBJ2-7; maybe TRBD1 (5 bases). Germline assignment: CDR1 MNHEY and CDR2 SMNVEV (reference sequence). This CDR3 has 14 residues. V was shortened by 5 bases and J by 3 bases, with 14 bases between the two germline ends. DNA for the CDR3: TGTGCCAGCAGTCGCCGACAGAATATCTACGAGCAGTACTTC. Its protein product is CASSRRQNIYEQYF.

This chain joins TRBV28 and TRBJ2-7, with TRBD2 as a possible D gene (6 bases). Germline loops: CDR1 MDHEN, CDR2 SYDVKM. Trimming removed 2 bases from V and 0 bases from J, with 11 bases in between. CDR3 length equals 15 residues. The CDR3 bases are TGTGCCAGCAGTTTAAAGTCGGGAGCCTCCTACGAGCAGTACTTC. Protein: CASSLKSGASYEQYF.

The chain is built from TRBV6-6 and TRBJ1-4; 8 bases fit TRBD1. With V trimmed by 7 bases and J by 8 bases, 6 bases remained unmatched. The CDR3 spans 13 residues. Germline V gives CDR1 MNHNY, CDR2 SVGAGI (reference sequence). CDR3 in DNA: TGTGCCAGCAAAAGGACAGGGTCCGAAAAACTGTTTTTT. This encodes CASKRTGSEKLFF.

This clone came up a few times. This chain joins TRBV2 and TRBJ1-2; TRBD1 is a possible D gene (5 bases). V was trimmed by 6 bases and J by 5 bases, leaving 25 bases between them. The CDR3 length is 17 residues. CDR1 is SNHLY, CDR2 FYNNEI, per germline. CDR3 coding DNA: TGTGCCAGCAGAACGGCAGGGAGGACGGTGAAGGGGTATGGCTACACCTTC. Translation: CASRTAGRTVKGYGYTF.

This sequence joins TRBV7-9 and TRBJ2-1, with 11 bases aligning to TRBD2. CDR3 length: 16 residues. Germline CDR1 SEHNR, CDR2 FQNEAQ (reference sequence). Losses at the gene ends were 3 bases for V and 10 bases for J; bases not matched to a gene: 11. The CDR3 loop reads CASSFATSGISGEQFF. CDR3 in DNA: TGTGCCAGCAGCTTCGCGACTAGCGGGATTTCGGGGGAGCAGTTCTTC.

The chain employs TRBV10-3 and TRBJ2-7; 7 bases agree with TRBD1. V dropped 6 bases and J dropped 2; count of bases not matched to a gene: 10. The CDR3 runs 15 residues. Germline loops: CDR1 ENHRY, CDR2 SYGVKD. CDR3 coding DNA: TGTGCCATCAGCTCGCCCGGGACAGCTCCCTACGAGCAGTACTTC. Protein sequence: CAISSPGTAPYEQYF.

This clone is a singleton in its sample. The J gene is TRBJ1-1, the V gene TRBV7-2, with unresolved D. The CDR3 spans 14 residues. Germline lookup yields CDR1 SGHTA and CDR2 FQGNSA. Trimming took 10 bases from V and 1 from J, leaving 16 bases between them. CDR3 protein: CATTSGSGNTEAFF. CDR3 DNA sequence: TGTGCCACCACGTCGGGGAGCGGGAACACTGAAGCTTTCTTT.

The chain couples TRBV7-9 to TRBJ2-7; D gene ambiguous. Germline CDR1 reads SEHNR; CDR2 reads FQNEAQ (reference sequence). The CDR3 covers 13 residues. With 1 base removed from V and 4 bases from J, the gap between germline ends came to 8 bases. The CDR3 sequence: CASSLGGFYEQYF. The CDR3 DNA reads TGTGCCAGCAGCTTAGGCGGCTTTTACGAGCAGTACTTC. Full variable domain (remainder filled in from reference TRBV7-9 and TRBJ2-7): DTGVSQNPRHKITKRGQNVTFRCDPISEHNRLYWYRQTLGQGPEFLTYFQNEAQLEKSRLLSDRFSAERPKGSFSTLEIQRTEQGDSAMYLCASSLGGFYEQYFGPGTRLTVT.

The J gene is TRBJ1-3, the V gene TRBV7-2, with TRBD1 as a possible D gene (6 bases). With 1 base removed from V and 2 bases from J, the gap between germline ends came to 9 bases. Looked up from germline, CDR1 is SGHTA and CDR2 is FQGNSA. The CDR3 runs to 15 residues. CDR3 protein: CASSLVPGAGNTIYF. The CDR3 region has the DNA TGTGCCAGCAGCTTAGTGCCAGGGGCTGGAAACACCATATATTTT.

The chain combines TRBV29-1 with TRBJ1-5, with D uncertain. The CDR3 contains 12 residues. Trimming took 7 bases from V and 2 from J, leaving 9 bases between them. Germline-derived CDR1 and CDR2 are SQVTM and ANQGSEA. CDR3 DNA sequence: TGCAGCGGGCGGGAGGGCAATCAGCCCCAGCATTTT. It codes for CSGREGNQPQHF.

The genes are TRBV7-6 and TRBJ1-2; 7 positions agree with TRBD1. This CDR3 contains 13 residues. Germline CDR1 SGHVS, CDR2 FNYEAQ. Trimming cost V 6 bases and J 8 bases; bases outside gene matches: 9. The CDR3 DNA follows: TGTGCCAGCAGTCGCGTACAGGGGAGCGGCTACACCTTC. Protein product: CASSRVQGSGYTF.

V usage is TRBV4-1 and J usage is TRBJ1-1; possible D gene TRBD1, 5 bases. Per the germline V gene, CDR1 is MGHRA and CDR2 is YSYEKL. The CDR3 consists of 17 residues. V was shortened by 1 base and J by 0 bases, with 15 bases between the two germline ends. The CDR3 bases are TGCGCCAGCAGCCAAGGCAACGACCAAGGGGTGAACACTGAAGCTTTCTTT. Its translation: CASSQGNDQGVNTEAFF.

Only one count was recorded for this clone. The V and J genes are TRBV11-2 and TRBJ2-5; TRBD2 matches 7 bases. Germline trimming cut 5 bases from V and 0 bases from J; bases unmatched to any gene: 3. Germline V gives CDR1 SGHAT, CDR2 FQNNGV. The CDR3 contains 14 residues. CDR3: CASSGSGYQETQYF. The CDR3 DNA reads TGTGCCAGCAGCGGTAGCGGGTACCAAGAGACCCAGTACTTC.

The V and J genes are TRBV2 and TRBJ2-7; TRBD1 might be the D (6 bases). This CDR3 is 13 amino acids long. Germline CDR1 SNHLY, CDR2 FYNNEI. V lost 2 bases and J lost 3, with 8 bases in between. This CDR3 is CASSEYRDYEQYF. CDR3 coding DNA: TGTGCCAGCAGTGAATACAGGGACTACGAGCAGTACTTC.

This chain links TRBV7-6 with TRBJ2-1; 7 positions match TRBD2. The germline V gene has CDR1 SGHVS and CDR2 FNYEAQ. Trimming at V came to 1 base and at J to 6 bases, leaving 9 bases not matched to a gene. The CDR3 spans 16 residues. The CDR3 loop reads CASSLGILAASNEQFF. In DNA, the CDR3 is TGTGCCAGCAGCTTAGGTATCCTAGCGGCCTCCAATGAGCAGTTCTTC.

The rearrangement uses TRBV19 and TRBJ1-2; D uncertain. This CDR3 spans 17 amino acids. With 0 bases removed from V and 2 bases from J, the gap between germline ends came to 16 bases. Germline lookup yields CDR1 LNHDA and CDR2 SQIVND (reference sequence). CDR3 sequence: CASSIDRRTFGNYGYTF. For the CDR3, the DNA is TGTGCCAGTAGTATAGATAGACGGACTTTTGGGAACTATGGCTACACCTTC.

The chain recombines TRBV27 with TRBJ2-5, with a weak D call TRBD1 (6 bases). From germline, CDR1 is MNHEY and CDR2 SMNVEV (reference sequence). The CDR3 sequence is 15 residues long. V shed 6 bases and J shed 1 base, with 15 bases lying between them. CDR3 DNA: TGTGCCAGCAGGCTAAGGGGGAACCCCCAAGAGACCCAGTACTTC. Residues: CASRLRGNPQETQYF.

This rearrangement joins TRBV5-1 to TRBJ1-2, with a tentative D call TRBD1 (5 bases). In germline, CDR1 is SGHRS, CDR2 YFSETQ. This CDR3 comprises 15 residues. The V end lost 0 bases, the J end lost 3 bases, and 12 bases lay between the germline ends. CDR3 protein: CASSLGQLRDYGYTF. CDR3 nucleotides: TGCGCCAGCAGCTTGGGACAGCTAAGGGACTATGGCTACACCTTC.

In DNA, the CDR3 is TGCGCCAGCAGGTCCGGGACTACTAACGACAATGAGCAGTTCTTC. Encoded protein: CASRSGTTNDNEQFF. The chain is built from TRBV5-1 and TRBJ2-1; 7 nucleotides align to TRBD2. V shed 5 bases and J 5 bases; nucleotides not matched to a gene: 10. Per the germline V gene, CDR1 is SGHRS and CDR2 is YFSETQ. The length of the CDR3 is 15 residues.

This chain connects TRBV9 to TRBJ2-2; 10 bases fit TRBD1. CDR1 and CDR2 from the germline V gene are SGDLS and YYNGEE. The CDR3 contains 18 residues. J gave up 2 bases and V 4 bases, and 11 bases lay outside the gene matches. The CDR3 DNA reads TGTGCCAGCAGCCCCCGGGACAGGGGCTCTCTTAACACCGGGGAGCTGTTTTTT. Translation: CASSPRDRGSLNTGELFF.

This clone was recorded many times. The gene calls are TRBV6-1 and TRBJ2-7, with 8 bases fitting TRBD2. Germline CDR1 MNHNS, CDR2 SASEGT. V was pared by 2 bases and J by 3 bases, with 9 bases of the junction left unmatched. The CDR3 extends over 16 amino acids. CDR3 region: CASSELQVAGGYEQYF. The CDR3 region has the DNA TGTGCCAGCAGTGAATTGCAGGTGGCGGGAGGCTACGAGCAGTACTTC.

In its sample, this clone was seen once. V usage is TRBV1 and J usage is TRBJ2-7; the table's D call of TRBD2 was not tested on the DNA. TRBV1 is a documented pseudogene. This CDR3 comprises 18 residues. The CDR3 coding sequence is TGCACCAGCAGCCAAGAAGGGGAAAGCGGGAGGCAATACTACGAGCAGTACTTC. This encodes CTSSQEGESGRQYYEQYF.

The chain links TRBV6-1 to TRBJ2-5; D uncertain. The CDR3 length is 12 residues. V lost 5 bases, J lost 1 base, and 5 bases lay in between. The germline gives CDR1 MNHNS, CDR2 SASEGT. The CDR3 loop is CASSPSQETQYF. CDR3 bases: TGTGCCAGCAGTCCGTCCCAAGAGACCCAGTACTTC.

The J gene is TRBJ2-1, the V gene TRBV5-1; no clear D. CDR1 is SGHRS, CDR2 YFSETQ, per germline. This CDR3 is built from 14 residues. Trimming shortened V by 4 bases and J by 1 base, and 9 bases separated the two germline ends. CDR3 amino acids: CASSPSLSYNEQFF. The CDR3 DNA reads TGCGCCAGCAGCCCAAGCCTTTCCTACAATGAGCAGTTCTTC.

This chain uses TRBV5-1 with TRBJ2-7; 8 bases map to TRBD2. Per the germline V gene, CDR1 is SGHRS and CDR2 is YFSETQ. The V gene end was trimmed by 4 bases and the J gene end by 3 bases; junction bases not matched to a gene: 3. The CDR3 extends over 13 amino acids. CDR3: CASSAGTSYEQYF. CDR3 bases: TGCGCCAGCAGCGCCGGGACTAGCTACGAGCAGTACTTC. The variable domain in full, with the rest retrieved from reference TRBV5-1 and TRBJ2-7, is KAGVTQTPRYLIKTRGQQVTLSCSPISGHRSVSWYQQTPGQGLQFLFEYFSETQRNKGNFPGRFSGRQFSNSRSEMNVSTLELGDSALYLCASSAGTSYEQYFGPGTRLTVT.